The 15 T cell receptor beta chains presented below share a single source sample, sequenced in a study of T cells in Graves' hyperthyroidism and ophthalmopathy. It was RNA transcripts that yielded the amplified TCR beta CDR3 regions. HTBI primers were employed in a first-round RT-PCR of the TCR CDR3. TCRdb used MiXCR to reprocess the multiplex PCR reads, holding one entry per CDR3 protein. The profile shows 450,000 to 650,000 distinct CDR3 sequences, 20% to 25% of them singletons. The sequencing sample was made of blood. The receptors shown here come from a man aged 18 to 30 with Graves' hyperthyroidism.

This clonotype showed up many times. The V gene is TRBV30, the J gene TRBJ2-7, with 7 bases fitting TRBD1. Looked up from germline, CDR1 is GTSNPN and CDR2 is SVGIG (reference sequence). V was pared by 0 bases and J by 3 bases, with 5 bases of the junction left unmatched. The CDR3 has 14 amino acids. The CDR3 region has the DNA TGTGCCTGGAGTGTATCGACAGGGCACTACGAGCAGTACTTC. Its translation: CAWSVSTGHYEQYF.

This chain connects TRBV27 to TRBJ2-7; D may be TRBD1 or TRBD2 (6 bases each). The CDR3 is 13 amino acids. The germline CDR1 and CDR2 sequences are MNHEY and SMNVEV (reference sequence). V lost 4 bases, J lost 2 bases, and 9 bases lay in between. CDR3 DNA sequence: TGTGCCAGCAGTTGGGGGGCACCCTACGAGCAGTACTTC. This encodes CASSWGAPYEQYF.

The rearrangement joins TRBV12-3 or TRBV12-4 to TRBJ1-5; perhaps TRBD1 as D (6 bases). This CDR3 is built from 14 residues. Trimming left V 3 bases short and J 6 bases short, with 12 bases between. DNA for the CDR3: TGTGCCAGCAGTTTGGAGTACAGGGCTCAGCCCCAGCATTTT. This sequence encodes CASSLEYRAQPQHF.

V is TRBV9 and J is TRBJ2-7; 8 bases map to TRBD1. The CDR3 extends over 15 amino acids. Germline V lookup: CDR1 SGDLS, CDR2 YYNGEE. J was trimmed by 5 bases and V by 4 bases; bases with no gene match: 11. The CDR3 region has the DNA TGTGCCAGCAGCCCTGGGGTAACAGGGGGGAACGAGCAGTACTTC. It yields the protein CASSPGVTGGNEQYF.

Note on this clonotype: This is likely a read error, given that the CDR3 carries no conserved phenylalanine or tryptophan at its end. This chain joins TRBV30 and TRBJ1-5; no clear D gene. Trimming took 1 base from V and 4 from J, leaving 8 bases between them. This CDR3 spans 13 amino acids. Per germline, CDR1 GTSNPN and CDR2 SVGIG (reference sequence). The DNA for the CDR3 is TGTGCCTGGAGTGCCTCTGGAAATCAGCCCCAGCATTCT. Amino acids: CAWSASGNQPQHS.

This clonotype was counted at least ten times. This chain uses TRBV6-5 with TRBJ2-7, with 9 bases lining up with TRBD1. This CDR3 spans 14 amino acids. V lost 6 bases, J lost 3 bases, and 6 bases stayed unmatched. Germline assignment: CDR1 MNHEY and CDR2 SVGAGI. This CDR3 reads CASSYSGQGYEQYF. The DNA of the CDR3 is TGTGCCAGCAGCTATTCGGGACAGGGCTACGAGCAGTACTTC.

This chain uses TRBV20-1 with TRBJ2-7; TRBD1 matches 11 bases. Germline trimming cut 8 bases from V and 4 bases from J; bases unmatched to any gene: 7. The germline V gene encodes CDR1 DFQATT and CDR2 SNEGSKA (reference sequence). This CDR3 is 13 amino acids long. The CDR3 is CSTTRDRGYEQYF. The CDR3 DNA is TGCAGTACTACCCGGGACAGGGGGTACGAGCAGTACTTC.

This clonotype was counted only a few times. This clone may be a read error of a much larger clone one base away. The chain links TRBV6-1 to TRBJ2-5; 11 positions match TRBD2. CDR3 length: 15 residues. Per germline, CDR1 MNHNS and CDR2 SASEGT. CDR3 amino acids: CASSILAGGQETQDF. The CDR3 DNA reads as TGTGCCAGCAGCATCCTAGCGGGGGGCCAAGAGACCCAGGACTTC.

This clonotype was observed at least ten times. J is TRBJ1-6 and V is TRBV10-3; D is perhaps TRBD1 (5 bases). Deletions cut 6 bases from V and 7 bases from J, with 10 bases between. CDR3 length equals 13 residues. In germline, CDR1 is ENHRY, CDR2 SYGVKD. In nucleotides, the CDR3 is TGTGCCATCAGGGGGGACCTCAATTCACCCCTCCACTTT. It translates to CAIRGDLNSPLHF.

This clonotype was detected ten times or more. This chain connects TRBV2 to TRBJ1-2; 9 bases are a match to TRBD1. The CDR3 is 14 residues long. Germline assignment: CDR1 SNHLY and CDR2 FYNNEI. J gave up 7 bases and V 2 bases, and 5 bases lay outside the gene matches. The CDR3 sequence: CASSEHGTGIGYTF. CDR3 DNA: TGTGCCAGCAGTGAACACGGGACAGGGATTGGCTACACCTTC.

This clonotype was seen at least ten times. V usage is TRBV15 and J usage is TRBJ2-7, with no clear D. Trimming stripped 0 bases from V and 4 bases from J, with 13 bases between. The CDR3 totals 15 residues. Looked up from germline, CDR1 is LNHNV and CDR2 is YYDKDF (reference sequence). In DNA form, the CDR3 reads TGTGCCACCAGCAGAGATACCCCCGGCGGTTACGAGCAGTACTTC. It specifies CATSRDTPGGYEQYF.

The chain combines TRBV9 with TRBJ2-4, with D perhaps matching TRBD2 (5 bases). Germline-derived CDR1 and CDR2 are SGDLS and YYNGEE. There are 11 residues in the CDR3. V was pared by 4 bases and J by 11 bases, with 10 bases between. The CDR3 DNA follows: TGTGCCAGCAGCCCCGGGGTGCTTCAGTACTTC. Encoded protein: CASSPGVLQYF.

The chain uses TRBV6-5 and TRBJ1-1; tentative D call: TRBD1 (5 bases). The V and J ends lost 6 bases and 7 bases respectively, with 12 bases between them. The CDR3 spans 12 residues. CDR1 MNHEY and CDR2 SVGAGI come from the germline V gene. CDR3 sequence: CASSYDSREAFF. As DNA, the CDR3 is TGTGCCAGCAGCTACGACAGCCGTGAAGCTTTCTTT.

The CDR3 nucleotides read TGTGCCATCAGTACTGCCGGGACAGGGGGCTCTGAAGCTTTCTTT. Protein: CAISTAGTGGSEAFF. The rearrangement joins TRBV10-3 to TRBJ1-1, with TRBD1 matching 12 bases. With 5 bases clipped from V and 6 bases from J, the junction kept 7 bases outside the gene matches. Germline V gives CDR1 ENHRY, CDR2 SYGVKD. The CDR3 is 15 amino acids.

V and J are TRBV28 and TRBJ2-5; 9 bases match TRBD2. The ends lost 2 bases at V and 5 bases at J; junction bases unmatched: 6. CDR3 length equals 15 residues. Germline V lookup: CDR1 MDHEN, CDR2 SYDVKM. The CDR3 sequence: CASSLAGGLAETQYF. The CDR3 DNA reads TGTGCCAGCAGTTTAGCGGGAGGGCTGGCTGAGACCCAGTACTTC.